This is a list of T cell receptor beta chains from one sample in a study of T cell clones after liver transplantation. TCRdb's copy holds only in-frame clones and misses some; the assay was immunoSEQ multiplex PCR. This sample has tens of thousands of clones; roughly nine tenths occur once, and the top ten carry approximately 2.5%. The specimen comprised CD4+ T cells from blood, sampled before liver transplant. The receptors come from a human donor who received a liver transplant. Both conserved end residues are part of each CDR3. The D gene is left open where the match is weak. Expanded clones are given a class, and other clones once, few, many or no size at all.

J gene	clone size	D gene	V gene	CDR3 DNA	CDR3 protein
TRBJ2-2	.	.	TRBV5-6	TGTGCCAGCAGCTCCGACAGGACCCGGGCCACCGGGGAGCTGTTTTTT	CASSSDRTRATGELFF
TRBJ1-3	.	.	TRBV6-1	TGTGCCAGCAGTGAACGGGTAGGGGACCCTGGAAACACCATATATTTT	CASSERVGDPGNTIYF
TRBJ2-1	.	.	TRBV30	TGTGCCTGGACCCCAGGGGCACCGGGCAATGAGCAGTTCTTC	CAWTPGAPGNEQFF
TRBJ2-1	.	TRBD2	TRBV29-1	TGCAGCGTTGGAGGCGGGAGGTCGTACAATGAGCAGTTCTTC	CSVGGGRSYNEQFF
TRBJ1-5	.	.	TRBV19	TGTGCCAGTAGTCCCGAGGCGGTTGAGGGCAATCAGCCCCAGCATTTT	CASSPEAVEGNQPQHF
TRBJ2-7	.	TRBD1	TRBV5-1	TGCGCCAGCAGCTTGGATGGGACAGGGGGAGGCGAGCAGTACTTC	CASSLDGTGGGEQYF
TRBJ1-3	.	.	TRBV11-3	TGTGCCAGCAGCTTAGATGAGCGGTGGCAGAGACAAACCGCTGGAAACACCATATATTTT	CASSLDERWQRQTAGNTIYF
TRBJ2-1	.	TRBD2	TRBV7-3	TGTGCCAGCAGCCCTCCGGGACTAGGGGCCAATGAGCAGTTCTTC	CASSPPGLGANEQFF
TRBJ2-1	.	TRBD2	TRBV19	TGTGCCGGGCCAGACACTAGCGGGGCCTGCTACAATGAGCAGTTCTTC	CAGPDTSGACYNEQFF
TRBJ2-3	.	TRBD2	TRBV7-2	TGTGCCAGCAGCTTTCGGACTAGCGGTAGCACAGATACGCAGTATTTT	CASSFRTSGSTDTQYF
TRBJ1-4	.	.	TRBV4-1	TGCGCCAGCAGCCTCATTCCGGCAACTAATGAAAAACTGTTTTTT	CASSLIPATNEKLFF
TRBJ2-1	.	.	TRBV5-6	TGTGCCAGCAGCCTACCGGGACGGGAGCAGTTCTTC	CASSLPGREQFF
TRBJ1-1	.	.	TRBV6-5	TGTGCCAGCAGTTACTCCCGAGGGACCACTGAAGCTTTCTTT	CASSYSRGTTEAFF
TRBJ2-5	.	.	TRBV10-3	TGTGCCATCAACCGGACAAGTGAAGAGACCCAGTACTTC	CAINRTSEETQYF
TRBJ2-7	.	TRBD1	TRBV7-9	TGTGCCAGCAGCCGGACAGGACTCTCCTACGAGCAGTACTTC	CASSRTGLSYEQYF
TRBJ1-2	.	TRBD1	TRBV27	TGTGCCAGCAGTCACCTAGACAGGGGGGCGCCTTCTTATGGCTACACCTTC	CASSHLDRGAPSYGYTF
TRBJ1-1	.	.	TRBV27	TGTGCCAGCAGTTTATCTGACAGGAGGGGCACTGAAGCTTTCTTT	CASSLSDRRGTEAFF
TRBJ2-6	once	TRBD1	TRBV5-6	TGTGCCAGCAGCCTATTCCGGGACAGTCGCTCTGGGGCCAACGTCCTGACTTTC	CASSLFRDSRSGANVLTF
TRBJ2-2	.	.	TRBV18	TGTGCCAGCTCACCACCGAGTTACACCGGGGAGCTGTTTTTT	CASSPPSYTGELFF
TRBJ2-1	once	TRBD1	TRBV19	TGTGCCAGTAGTAGGACAGGGACGCAGTTCTTC	CASSRTGTQFF
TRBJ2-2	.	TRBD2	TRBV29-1	TGCAGCGTTGGAGCGGGATTAGCGGGAGGAAACACCGGGGAGCTGTTTTTT	CSVGAGLAGGNTGELFF
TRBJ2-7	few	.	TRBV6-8	TGTGCCAGCAGTTACCCGCGGGCAGGGAAATCCTACGAGCAGTACTTC	CASSYPRAGKSYEQYF
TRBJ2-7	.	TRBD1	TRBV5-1	TGCGCCAGCAGCTTGGAACAGGGGACGGGAGAGCAGTACTTC	CASSLEQGTGEQYF
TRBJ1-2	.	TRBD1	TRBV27	TGTGCCAGCAGTCCTACGGGACAGCCCTATGGCTACACCTTC	CASSPTGQPYGYTF
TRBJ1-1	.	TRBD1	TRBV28	TGTGCCAGCAGTCCTACCGGGACAGTGAACACTGAAGCTTTCTTT	CASSPTGTVNTEAFF
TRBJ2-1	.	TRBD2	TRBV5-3	TGTGCCAGAAGCCGGGGGACTAGTCGGGCCCAGTTCTTC	CARSRGTSRAQFF
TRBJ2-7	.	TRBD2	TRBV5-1	TGCGCCAGCAGTCCGACTAGCGGGAGGGCCCAAGAGCAGTACTTC	CASSPTSGRAQEQYF
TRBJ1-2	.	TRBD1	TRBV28	TGTGCCAGCAGAGGGGGCCTAGAGGACTATGGCTACACCTTC	CASRGGLEDYGYTF
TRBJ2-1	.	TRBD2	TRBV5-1	TGCGCCAGCAGCTTGCAAGCGGGAGGGCACAATGAGCAGTTCTTC	CASSLQAGGHNEQFF
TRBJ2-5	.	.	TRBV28	TGTGCCAGCAGTAGCAGGGTTGGAGAGACCCAGTACTTC	CASSSRVGETQYF
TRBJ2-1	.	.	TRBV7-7	TGTGCCAGCAGCTCCGCGAGGGACAATGAGCAGTTCTTC	CASSSARDNEQFF
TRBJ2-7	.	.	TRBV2	TGTGCCAGCAGTCTTCGAAACGAGCAGTACTTC	CASSLRNEQYF
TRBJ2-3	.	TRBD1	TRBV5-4	TGTGCCAGCAGCAAGCCGGGACAGGGGATCACAGATACGCAGTATTTT	CASSKPGQGITDTQYF
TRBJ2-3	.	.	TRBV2	TGTGCCAGCCGACTCGGCGCAGATGCTAGCACAGATACGCAGTATTTT	CASRLGADASTDTQYF
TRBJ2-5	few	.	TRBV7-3	TGTGCCAGCAGCTTAACAAGGGACTTGCAAGAGACCCAGTACTTC	CASSLTRDLQETQYF